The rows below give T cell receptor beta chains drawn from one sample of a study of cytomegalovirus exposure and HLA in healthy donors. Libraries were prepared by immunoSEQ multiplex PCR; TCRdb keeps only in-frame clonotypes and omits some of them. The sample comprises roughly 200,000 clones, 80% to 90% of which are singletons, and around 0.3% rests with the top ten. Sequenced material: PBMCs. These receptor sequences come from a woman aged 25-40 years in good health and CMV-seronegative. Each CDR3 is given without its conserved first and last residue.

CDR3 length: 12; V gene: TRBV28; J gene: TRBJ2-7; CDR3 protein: ASSLGGGFYEQY
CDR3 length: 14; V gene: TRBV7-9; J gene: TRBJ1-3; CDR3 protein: ASGAGWLISGNTIY
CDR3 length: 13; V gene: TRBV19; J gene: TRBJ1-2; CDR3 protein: ASSYGTPANYGYT
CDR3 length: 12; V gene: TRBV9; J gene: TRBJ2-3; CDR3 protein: ASSPSGRSDTQY
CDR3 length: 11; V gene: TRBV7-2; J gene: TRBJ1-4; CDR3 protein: ASSYGTGGKLF
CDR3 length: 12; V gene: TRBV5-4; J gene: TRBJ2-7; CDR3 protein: ASSQGNGYYEQY
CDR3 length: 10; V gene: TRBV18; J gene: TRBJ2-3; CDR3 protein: ASSPRGDTQY
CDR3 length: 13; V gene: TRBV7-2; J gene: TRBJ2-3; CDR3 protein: ASSAGSGSTDTQY
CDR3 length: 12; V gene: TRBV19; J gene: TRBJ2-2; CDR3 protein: ASSRQGNTGELF
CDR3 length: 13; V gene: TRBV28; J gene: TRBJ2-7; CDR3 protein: ASRRPGTLSYEQY
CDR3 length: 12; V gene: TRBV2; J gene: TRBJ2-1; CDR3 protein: ASSGVRTLNEQF
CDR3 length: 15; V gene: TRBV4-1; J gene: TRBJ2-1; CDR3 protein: ASSHSPTSGRALGQF
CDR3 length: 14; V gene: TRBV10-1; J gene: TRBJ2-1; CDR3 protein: AAQDIRGSTENEQF
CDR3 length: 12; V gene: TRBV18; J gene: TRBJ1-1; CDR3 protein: ASSSSIENTEAF
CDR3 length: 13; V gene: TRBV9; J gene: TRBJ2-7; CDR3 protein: ASSPAGTSSYEQY
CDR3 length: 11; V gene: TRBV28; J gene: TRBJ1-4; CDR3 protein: ASSLLPREKLF
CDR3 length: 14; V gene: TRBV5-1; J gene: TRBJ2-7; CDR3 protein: ASSLLQGKGAGEQY
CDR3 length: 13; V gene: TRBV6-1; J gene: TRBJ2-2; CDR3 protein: ASSNPGRGTGELF
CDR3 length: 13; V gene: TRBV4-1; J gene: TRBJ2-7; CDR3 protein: ASSLEPDRAREQY
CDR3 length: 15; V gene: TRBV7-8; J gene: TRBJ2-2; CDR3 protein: ASSSFRGGTSTGELF
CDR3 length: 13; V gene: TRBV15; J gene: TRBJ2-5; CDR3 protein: ATSRGLAEQETQY
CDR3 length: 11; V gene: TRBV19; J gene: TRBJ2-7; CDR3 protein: ASSIGQGYEQY
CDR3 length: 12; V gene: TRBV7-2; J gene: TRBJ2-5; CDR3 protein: ASSWTSGGETQY
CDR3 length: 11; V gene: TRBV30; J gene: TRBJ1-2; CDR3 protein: AWSVSGDYGYT
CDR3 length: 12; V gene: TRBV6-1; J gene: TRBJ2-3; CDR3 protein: ASSEVGGRDTQY
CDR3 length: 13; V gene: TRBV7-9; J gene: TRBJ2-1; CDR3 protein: ASSLDSIRYNEQF
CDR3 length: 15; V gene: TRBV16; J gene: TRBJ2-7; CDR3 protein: ASSQWGSGGPSYEQY
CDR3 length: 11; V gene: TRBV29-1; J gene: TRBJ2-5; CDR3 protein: SGNQGLAETQY
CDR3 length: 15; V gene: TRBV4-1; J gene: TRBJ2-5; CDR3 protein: ASSQVPGLAGQETQY
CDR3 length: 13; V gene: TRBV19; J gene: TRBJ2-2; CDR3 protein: ASKPGLANTGELF
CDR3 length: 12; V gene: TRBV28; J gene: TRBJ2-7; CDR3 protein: ASSLYPGSYEQY
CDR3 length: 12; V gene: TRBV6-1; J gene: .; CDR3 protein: ASSEGTATYEQY
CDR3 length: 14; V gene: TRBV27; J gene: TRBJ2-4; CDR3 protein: ASSFTGGAAKNIQY
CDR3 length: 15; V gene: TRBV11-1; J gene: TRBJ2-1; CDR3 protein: ASRQGGLAESYNEQF
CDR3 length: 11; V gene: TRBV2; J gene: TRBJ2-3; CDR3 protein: ASSSQGMDTQY
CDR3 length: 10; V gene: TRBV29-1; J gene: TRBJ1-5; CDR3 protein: SGGEGDQPQH
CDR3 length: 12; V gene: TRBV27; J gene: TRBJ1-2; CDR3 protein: ASSPNPVGYGYT
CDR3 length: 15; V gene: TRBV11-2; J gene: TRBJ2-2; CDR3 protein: ASSLEDWTSEAGELF
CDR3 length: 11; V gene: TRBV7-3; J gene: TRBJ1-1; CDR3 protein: ASSTSVNTEAF
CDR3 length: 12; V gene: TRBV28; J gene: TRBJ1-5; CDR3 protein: ASSPRQIDQPQH
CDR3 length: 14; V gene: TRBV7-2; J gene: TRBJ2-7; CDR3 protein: ASSFLAGGGAYEQY
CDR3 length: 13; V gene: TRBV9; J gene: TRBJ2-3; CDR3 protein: ASSARDRDTDTQY
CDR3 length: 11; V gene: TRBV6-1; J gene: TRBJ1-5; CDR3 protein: ASSEQKNQPQH
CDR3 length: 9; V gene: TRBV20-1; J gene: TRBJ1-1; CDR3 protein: SARDGTEAF
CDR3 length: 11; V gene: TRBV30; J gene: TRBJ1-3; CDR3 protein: APRDSIGNTIY
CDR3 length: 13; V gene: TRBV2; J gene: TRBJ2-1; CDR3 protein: ASSAAGGTYNEQF
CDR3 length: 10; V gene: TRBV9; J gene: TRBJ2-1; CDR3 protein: ASRASGGEQF
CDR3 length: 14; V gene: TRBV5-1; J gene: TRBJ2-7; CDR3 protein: ASSDPLGQDGYEQY
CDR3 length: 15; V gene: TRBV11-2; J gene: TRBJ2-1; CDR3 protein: ASSTKTGKSSYNEQF
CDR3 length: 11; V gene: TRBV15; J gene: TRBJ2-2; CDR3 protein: ATSSVQIGELF
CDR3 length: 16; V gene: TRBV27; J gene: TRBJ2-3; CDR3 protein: ASRKRGLAGHSTDTQY